One and the same sample provided the 5 T cell receptor beta chains below, sequenced in a study of blood T cell repertoires in COVID-19. Sequencing used immunoSEQ multiplex PCR; TCRdb keeps in-frame clones, though not all of them. The sample includes fewer than 200,000 clones, around four fifths of them seen just once. Sequenced sample: peripheral blood. Source of these receptors: a woman older than 75 with COVID-19, enrolled during active disease.

The chain has TRBV7-6 and TRBJ1-2; no clear D gene. Per the germline V gene, CDR1 is SGHVS and CDR2 is FNYEAQ. The CDR3 extends over 16 amino acids. Trimming shortened V by 5 bases and J by 4 bases, and 20 bases separated the two germline ends. Here the CDR3 reads CASSRMAEVRSYGYTF. CDR3 nucleotides: TGTGCCAGCAGCCGAATGGCTGAAGTGAGGTCCTATGGCTACACCTTC.

The chain uses TRBV11-2 and TRBJ2-7, with 15 bases that match TRBD2. There are 17 residues in the CDR3. The germline CDR1 and CDR2 sequences are SGHAT and FQNNGV. Trimming at V came to 1 base and at J to 2 bases, leaving 3 bases not matched to a gene. This chain's CDR3 is CASSLGTSGRVTYEQYF. In nucleotides, the CDR3 is TGTGCCAGCAGCTTAGGGACTAGCGGGAGGGTGACCTACGAGCAGTACTTC.

In this sample, this clone turned up once. The V and J genes are TRBV7-9 and TRBJ1-4; TRBD1 aligns across 10 bases. This CDR3 spans 15 amino acids. J gave up 8 bases and V 5 bases, and 8 bases lay outside the gene matches. Per the germline V gene, CDR1 is SEHNR and CDR2 is FQNEAQ (reference sequence). The CDR3 DNA reads TGTGCCAGCAGCCCCCTCGGGACAGGGGCCGAAAAACTGTTTTTT. Its translation is CASSPLGTGAEKLFF.

This chain uses TRBV10-3 with TRBJ2-7; 7 nucleotides line up with TRBD1. V gave up 4 bases and J gave up 5 bases; unmatched junction bases: 11. The CDR3 spans 15 residues. Looked up from germline, CDR1 is ENHRY and CDR2 is SYGVKD. The CDR3 is CAISGLQGHENEQYF. The CDR3 DNA is TGTGCCATCAGTGGGTTACAGGGGCATGAAAACGAGCAGTACTTC.

This chain connects TRBV5-1 to TRBJ2-3; weak D call: TRBD2 (6 bases). The CDR3 covers 14 residues. V lost 4 bases, J lost 2 bases, and 11 bases lay in between. Germline assignment: CDR1 SGHRS and CDR2 YFSETQ. CDR3 protein: CASSPLAFTDTQYF. In DNA form, the CDR3 reads TGCGCCAGCAGCCCACTAGCTTTCACAGATACGCAGTATTTT.